These 4 T cell receptor beta chains came from one sample sequenced in a study of CD8 T cells in Susac syndrome. cDNA came from about 0.5 to 1 ug RNA primed by random hexamers. Each CDR3 protein gets one entry after TCRdb re-called the immunoSEQ multiplex PCR reads with MiXCR. The data hold tens of thousands of distinct CDR3 sequences, with more than 85% observed a single time. The sequenced sample consisted of CD8+ T cells from PBMCs. Source of these receptors: a human donor with multiple sclerosis.

The chain couples TRBV6-1 to TRBJ1-1; 9 nucleotides align to TRBD1. The J segment lost 0 bases and the V segment lost 4 bases, leaving 9 bases of the junction unmatched. This CDR3 contains 17 residues. Germline CDR1 MNHNS, CDR2 SASEGT. The CDR3, as DNA: TGTGCCAGCAGTGCTGGACAGGGGATAAACATGAACACTGAAGCTTTCTTT. As protein: CASSAGQGINMNTEAFF.

This chain connects TRBV6-2 or TRBV6-3 to TRBJ2-7; D gene ambiguous. V shed 3 bases and J shed 1 base, with 13 bases lying between them. This CDR3 has 15 amino acids. Germline-derived CDR1 and CDR2 are MNHEY and SVGEGT. CDR3 amino acids: CASSYPFLTSYEQYF. The CDR3 region has the DNA TGTGCCAGCAGTTATCCGTTTTTAACGTCCTACGAGCAGTACTTC.

J is TRBJ1-1 and V is TRBV6-5, with D perhaps matching TRBD1 (5 bases). Trimming left V 6 bases short and J 0 bases short, with 14 bases between. Germline CDR1 is MNHEY and CDR2 is SVGAGI. The CDR3 contains 15 residues. The CDR3 loop reads CASSPRQYMNTEAFF. The CDR3 DNA reads as TGTGCCAGCAGCCCTCGACAGTACATGAACACTGAAGCTTTCTTT.

V is TRBV3-1 and J is TRBJ2-3; D remains unclear. Germline assignment: CDR1 LGHDT and CDR2 YNNKEL (reference sequence). The CDR3 consists of 17 residues. V lost 0 bases and J 1 base, leaving 14 bases between the germline ends. CDR3 sequence: CASSQDLMRTGTDTQYF. CDR3 DNA sequence: TGTGCCAGCAGCCAAGATCTGATGAGGACGGGCACAGATACGCAGTATTTT.